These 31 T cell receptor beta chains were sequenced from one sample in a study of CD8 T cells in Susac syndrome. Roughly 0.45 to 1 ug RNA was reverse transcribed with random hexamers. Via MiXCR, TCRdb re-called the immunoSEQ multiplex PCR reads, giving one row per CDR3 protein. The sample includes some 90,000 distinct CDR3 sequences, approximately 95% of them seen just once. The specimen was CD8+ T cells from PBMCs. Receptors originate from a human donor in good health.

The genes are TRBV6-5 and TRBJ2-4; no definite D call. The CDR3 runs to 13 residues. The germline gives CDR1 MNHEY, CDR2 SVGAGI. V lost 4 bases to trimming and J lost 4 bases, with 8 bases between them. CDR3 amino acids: CASSSHGKNIQYF. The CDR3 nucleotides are TGTGCCAGCAGTTCCCATGGGAAAAACATTCAGTACTTC.

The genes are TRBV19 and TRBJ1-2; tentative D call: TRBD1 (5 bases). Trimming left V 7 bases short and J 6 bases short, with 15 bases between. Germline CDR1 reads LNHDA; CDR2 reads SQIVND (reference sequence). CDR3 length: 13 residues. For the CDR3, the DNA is TGTGCCAGTACCCTTCCAGGGACCGATGGCTACACCTTC. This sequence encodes CASTLPGTDGYTF.

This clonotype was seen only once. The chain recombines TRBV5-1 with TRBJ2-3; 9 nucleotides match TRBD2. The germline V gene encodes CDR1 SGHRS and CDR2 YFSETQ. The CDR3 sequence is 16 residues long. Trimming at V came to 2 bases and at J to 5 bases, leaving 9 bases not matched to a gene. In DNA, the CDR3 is TGCGCCAGCAGCTTTGCTAGCGGGGCCTGGGGAGATACGCAGTATTTT. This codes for CASSFASGAWGDTQYF.

The CDR3 protein is CASSLAGGSNQPQHF. CDR3 DNA: TGTGCCAGCAGCTTAGCGGGGGGAAGCAATCAGCCCCAGCATTTT. The chain employs TRBV7-6 and TRBJ1-5; the D gene is possibly TRBD1 (5 bases). Germline assignment: CDR1 SGHVS and CDR2 FNYEAQ. The CDR3 length is 15 residues. The V and J ends lost 0 bases and 1 base respectively, with 7 bases between them. The full variable domain, rest sourced from reference TRBV7-6 and TRBJ1-5, is GAGVSQSPRYKVTKRGQDVALRCDPISGHVSLYWYRQALGQGPEFLTYFNYEAQQDKSGLPNDRFSAERPEGSISTLTIQRTEQRDSAMYRCASSLAGGSNQPQHFGDGTRLSIL.

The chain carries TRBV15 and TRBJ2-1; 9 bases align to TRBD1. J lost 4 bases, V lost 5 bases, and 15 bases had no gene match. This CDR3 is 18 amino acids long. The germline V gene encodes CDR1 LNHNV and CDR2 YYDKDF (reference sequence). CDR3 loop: CATSVFPSRDREYNEQFF. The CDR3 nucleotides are TGTGCCACCAGCGTCTTTCCTTCCCGGGACAGGGAATACAATGAGCAGTTCTTC.

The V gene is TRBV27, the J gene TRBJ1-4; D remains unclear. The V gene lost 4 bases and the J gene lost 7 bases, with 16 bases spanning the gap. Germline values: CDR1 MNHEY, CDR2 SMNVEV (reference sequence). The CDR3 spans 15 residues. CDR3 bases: TGTGCCAGCAGTTCCATCGATTCGGCGGGTGAAAAACTGTTTTTT. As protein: CASSSIDSAGEKLFF.

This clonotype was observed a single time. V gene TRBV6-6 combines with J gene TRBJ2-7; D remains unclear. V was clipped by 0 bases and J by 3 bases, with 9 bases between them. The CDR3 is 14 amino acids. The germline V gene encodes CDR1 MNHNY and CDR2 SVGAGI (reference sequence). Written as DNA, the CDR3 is TGTGCCAGCAGTTACTCCGGCGGCAACTACGAGCAGTACTTC. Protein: CASSYSGGNYEQYF.

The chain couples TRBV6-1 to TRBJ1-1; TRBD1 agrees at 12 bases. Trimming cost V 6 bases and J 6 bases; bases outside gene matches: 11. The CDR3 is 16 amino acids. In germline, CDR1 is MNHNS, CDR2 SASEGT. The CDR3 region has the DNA TGTGCCAGCAGAGTGAACCTGGGACAGGGGGCTGCTGAAGCTTTCTTT. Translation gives CASRVNLGQGAAEAFF.

The CDR3 loop reads CASSYGGLPGGAFF. CDR3 nucleotides: TGTGCCAGCAGTTATGGGGGACTTCCCGGTGGGGCTTTCTTT. The chain carries TRBV12-3 or TRBV12-4 and TRBJ1-1; a weak D match, TRBD1 (5 bases). Trimming took off 4 bases at V and 11 bases at J, with 20 bases between the two ends. The CDR3 is made up of 14 amino acids.

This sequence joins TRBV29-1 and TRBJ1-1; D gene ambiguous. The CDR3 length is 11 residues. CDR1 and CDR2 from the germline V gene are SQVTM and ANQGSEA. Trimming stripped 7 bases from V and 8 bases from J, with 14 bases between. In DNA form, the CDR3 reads TGCAGCGCTGGCACGGCTTCCGAAGCTTTCTTT. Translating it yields CSAGTASEAFF.

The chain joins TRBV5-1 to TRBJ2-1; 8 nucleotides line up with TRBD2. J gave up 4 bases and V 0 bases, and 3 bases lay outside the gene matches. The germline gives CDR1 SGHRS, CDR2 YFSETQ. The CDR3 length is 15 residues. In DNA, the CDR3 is TGCGCCAGCAGCTTGGAAGCGGGGGTGTACAATGAGCAGTTCTTC. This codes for CASSLEAGVYNEQFF.

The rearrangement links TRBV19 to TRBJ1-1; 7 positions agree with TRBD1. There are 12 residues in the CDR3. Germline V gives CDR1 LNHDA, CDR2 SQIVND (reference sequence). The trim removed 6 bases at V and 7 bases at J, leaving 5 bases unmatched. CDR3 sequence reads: CASSTGAVEAFF. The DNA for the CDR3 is TGTGCCAGTAGCACAGGGGCTGTTGAAGCTTTCTTT.

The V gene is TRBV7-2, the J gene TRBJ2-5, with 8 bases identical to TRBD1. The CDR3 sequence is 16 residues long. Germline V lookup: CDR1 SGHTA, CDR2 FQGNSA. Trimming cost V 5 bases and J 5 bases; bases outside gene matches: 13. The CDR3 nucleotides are TGTGCCAGCAGCACCTTTGGACAGGGTGTCGCGGAGACCCAGTACTTC. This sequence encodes CASSTFGQGVAETQYF.

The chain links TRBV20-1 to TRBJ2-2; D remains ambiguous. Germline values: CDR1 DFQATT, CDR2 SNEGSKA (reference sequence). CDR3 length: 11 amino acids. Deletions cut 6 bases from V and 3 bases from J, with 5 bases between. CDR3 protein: CSAPHTGELFF. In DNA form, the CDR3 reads TGCAGTGCGCCGCACACCGGGGAGCTGTTTTTT.

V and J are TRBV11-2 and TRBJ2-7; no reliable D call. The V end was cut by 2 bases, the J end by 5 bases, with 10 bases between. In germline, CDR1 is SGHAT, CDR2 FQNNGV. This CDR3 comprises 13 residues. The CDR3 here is CASSLLGADEQYF. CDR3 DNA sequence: TGTGCCAGCAGCTTATTAGGTGCCGACGAGCAGTACTTC.

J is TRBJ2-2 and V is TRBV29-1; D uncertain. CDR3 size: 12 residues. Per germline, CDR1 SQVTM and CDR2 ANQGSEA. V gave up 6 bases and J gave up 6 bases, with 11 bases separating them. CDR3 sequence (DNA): TGCAGCGTAACGGACGAGGCCGGGGAGCTGTTTTTT. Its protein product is CSVTDEAGELFF.

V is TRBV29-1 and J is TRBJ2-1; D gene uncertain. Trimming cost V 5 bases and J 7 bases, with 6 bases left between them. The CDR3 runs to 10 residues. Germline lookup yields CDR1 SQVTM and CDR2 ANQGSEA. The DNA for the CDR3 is TGCAGCGTTTTCGAGAATGAGCAGTTCTTC. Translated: CSVFENEQFF.

CDR3 in amino acids: CASSQNNSPLHF. The DNA of the CDR3 is TGCGCCAGCAGTCAAAATAATTCACCCCTCCACTTT. The V call is TRBV23-1, the J call TRBJ1-6; D unclear. TRBV23-1 is placed among ORFs of uncertain function. Trimming pared 2 bases from V and 5 bases from J, leaving 1 base between. The CDR3 has 12 residues.

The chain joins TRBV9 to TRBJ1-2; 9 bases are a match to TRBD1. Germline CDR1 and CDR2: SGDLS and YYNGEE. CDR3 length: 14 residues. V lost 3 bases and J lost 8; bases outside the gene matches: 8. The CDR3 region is CASSATGGVEGYTF. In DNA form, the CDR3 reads TGTGCCAGCAGCGCTACAGGGGGCGTCGAGGGCTACACCTTC. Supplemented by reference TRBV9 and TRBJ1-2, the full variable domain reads DSGVTQTPKHLITATGQRVTLRCSPRSGDLSVYWYQQSLDQGLQFLIQYYNGEERAKGNILERFSAQQFPDLHSELNLSSLELGDSALYFCASSATGGVEGYTFGSGTRLTVV.

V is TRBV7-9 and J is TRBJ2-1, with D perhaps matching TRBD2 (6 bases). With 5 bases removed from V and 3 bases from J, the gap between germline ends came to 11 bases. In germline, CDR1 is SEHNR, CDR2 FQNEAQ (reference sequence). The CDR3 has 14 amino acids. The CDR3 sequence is CASSPRDGYNEQFF. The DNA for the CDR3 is TGTGCCAGCAGCCCGCGGGACGGCTACAATGAGCAGTTCTTC.

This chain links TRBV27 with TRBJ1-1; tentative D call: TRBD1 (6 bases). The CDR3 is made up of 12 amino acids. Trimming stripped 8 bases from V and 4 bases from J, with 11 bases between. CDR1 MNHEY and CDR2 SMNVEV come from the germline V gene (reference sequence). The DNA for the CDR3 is TGTGCCAGCGGACAGTGGGGCACTGAAGCTTTCTTT. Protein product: CASGQWGTEAFF.

CDR3 nucleotide sequence: TGTGCCAGCAGCTTAAGCCGGCAGTACATGGGGACCCAGTACTTC. Its translation: CASSLSRQYMGTQYF. The chain uses TRBV7-9 and TRBJ2-5; D unresolved. CDR1 and CDR2 from the germline V gene are SEHNR and FQNEAQ (reference sequence). The V gene lost 2 bases and the J gene lost 7 bases, with 17 bases spanning the gap. CDR3 length equals 15 residues.

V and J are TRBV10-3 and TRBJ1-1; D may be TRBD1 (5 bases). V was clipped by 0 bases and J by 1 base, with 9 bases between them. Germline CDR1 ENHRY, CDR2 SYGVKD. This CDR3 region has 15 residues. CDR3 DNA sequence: TGTGCCATCAGTGAGTCCGGGACTCCGAACACTGAAGCTTTCTTT. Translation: CAISESGTPNTEAFF.

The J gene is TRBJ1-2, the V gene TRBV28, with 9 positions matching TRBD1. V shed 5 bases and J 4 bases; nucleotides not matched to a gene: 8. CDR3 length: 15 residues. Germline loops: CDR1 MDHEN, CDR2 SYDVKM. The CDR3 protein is CASSTPGQGSYGYTF. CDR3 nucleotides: TGTGCCAGCAGTACCCCGGGACAGGGTTCCTATGGCTACACCTTC.

The CDR3 loop reads CAIDSLSYEQYF. As DNA, the CDR3 is TGTGCCATAGACAGCCTCTCCTACGAGCAGTACTTC. V gene TRBV2 combines with J gene TRBJ2-7, with D perhaps matching TRBD1 (5 bases). Germline CDR1 and CDR2: SNHLY and FYNNEI. V was pared by 10 bases and J by 0 bases, with 10 bases between. This CDR3 comprises 12 residues. The complete variable domain, with remaining parts taken from reference TRBV2 and TRBJ2-7, reads EPEVTQTPSHQVTQMGQEVILRCVPISNHLYFYWYRQILGQKVEFLVSFYNNEISEKSEIFDDQFSVERPDGSNFTLKIRSTKLEDSAMYFCAIDSLSYEQYFGPGTRLTVT.

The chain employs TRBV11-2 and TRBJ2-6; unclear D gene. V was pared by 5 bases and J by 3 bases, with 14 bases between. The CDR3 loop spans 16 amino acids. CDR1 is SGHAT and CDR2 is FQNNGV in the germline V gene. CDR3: CASSPGRSSGANVLTF. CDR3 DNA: TGTGCCAGCAGCCCCGGACGGTCCAGTGGGGCCAACGTCCTGACTTTC.

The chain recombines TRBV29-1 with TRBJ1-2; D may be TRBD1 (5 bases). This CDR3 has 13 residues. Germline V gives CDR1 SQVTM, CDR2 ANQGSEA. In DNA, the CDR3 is TGCGCTTTGAGGGCAGGGAGCGCGGGAGGCTACACCTTC. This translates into CALRAGSAGGYTF.

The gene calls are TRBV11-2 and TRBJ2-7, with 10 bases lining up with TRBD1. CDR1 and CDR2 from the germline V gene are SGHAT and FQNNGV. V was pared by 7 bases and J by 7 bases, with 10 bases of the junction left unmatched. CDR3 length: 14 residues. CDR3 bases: TGTGCCAGCAACCATGGGACAGGGGATTGGGAGCAGTACTTC. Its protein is CASNHGTGDWEQYF.

The DNA of the CDR3 is TGTGCCAGCAGCGGGACTAGCGGGGGTGAGCAGTTCTTC. As protein: CASSGTSGGEQFF. The chain couples TRBV9 to TRBJ2-1, with TRBD2 identical over 13 bases. The germline V gene encodes CDR1 SGDLS and CDR2 YYNGEE. The CDR3 has 13 residues. Unmatched junction bases numbered 0, after V lost 3 bases and J lost 9 bases.

The CDR3 DNA follows: TGTGCCAGCAGCCAAGGGGACAGAGCCAAAAACATTCAGTACTTC. Its translation: CASSQGDRAKNIQYF. The rearrangement uses TRBV13 and TRBJ2-4; TRBD1 matches 7 bases. This CDR3 contains 15 residues. Germline CDR1 is PRHDT and CDR2 is FYEKMQ (reference sequence). Trimming removed 5 bases from V and 0 bases from J; junction bases left unmatched: 4.

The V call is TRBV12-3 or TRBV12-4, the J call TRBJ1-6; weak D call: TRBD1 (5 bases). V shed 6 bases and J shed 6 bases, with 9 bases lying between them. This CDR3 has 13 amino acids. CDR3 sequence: CASRNGGNSPLHF. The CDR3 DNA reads TGTGCCAGCAGGAACGGGGGTAATTCACCCCTCCACTTT.